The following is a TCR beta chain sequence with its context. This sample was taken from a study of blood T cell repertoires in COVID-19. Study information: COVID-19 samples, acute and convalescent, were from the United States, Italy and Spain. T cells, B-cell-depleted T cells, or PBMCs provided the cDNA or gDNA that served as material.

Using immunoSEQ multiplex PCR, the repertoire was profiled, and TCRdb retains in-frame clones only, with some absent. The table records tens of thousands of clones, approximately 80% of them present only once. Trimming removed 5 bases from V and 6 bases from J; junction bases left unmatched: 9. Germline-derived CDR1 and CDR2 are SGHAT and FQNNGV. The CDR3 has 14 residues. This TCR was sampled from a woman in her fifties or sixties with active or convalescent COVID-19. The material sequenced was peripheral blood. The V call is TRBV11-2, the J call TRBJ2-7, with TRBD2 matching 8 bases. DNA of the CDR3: TGTGCCAGCAGCCTCGGGGGGGGGCATCCCGAGCAGTACTTC. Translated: CASSLGGGHPEQYF.